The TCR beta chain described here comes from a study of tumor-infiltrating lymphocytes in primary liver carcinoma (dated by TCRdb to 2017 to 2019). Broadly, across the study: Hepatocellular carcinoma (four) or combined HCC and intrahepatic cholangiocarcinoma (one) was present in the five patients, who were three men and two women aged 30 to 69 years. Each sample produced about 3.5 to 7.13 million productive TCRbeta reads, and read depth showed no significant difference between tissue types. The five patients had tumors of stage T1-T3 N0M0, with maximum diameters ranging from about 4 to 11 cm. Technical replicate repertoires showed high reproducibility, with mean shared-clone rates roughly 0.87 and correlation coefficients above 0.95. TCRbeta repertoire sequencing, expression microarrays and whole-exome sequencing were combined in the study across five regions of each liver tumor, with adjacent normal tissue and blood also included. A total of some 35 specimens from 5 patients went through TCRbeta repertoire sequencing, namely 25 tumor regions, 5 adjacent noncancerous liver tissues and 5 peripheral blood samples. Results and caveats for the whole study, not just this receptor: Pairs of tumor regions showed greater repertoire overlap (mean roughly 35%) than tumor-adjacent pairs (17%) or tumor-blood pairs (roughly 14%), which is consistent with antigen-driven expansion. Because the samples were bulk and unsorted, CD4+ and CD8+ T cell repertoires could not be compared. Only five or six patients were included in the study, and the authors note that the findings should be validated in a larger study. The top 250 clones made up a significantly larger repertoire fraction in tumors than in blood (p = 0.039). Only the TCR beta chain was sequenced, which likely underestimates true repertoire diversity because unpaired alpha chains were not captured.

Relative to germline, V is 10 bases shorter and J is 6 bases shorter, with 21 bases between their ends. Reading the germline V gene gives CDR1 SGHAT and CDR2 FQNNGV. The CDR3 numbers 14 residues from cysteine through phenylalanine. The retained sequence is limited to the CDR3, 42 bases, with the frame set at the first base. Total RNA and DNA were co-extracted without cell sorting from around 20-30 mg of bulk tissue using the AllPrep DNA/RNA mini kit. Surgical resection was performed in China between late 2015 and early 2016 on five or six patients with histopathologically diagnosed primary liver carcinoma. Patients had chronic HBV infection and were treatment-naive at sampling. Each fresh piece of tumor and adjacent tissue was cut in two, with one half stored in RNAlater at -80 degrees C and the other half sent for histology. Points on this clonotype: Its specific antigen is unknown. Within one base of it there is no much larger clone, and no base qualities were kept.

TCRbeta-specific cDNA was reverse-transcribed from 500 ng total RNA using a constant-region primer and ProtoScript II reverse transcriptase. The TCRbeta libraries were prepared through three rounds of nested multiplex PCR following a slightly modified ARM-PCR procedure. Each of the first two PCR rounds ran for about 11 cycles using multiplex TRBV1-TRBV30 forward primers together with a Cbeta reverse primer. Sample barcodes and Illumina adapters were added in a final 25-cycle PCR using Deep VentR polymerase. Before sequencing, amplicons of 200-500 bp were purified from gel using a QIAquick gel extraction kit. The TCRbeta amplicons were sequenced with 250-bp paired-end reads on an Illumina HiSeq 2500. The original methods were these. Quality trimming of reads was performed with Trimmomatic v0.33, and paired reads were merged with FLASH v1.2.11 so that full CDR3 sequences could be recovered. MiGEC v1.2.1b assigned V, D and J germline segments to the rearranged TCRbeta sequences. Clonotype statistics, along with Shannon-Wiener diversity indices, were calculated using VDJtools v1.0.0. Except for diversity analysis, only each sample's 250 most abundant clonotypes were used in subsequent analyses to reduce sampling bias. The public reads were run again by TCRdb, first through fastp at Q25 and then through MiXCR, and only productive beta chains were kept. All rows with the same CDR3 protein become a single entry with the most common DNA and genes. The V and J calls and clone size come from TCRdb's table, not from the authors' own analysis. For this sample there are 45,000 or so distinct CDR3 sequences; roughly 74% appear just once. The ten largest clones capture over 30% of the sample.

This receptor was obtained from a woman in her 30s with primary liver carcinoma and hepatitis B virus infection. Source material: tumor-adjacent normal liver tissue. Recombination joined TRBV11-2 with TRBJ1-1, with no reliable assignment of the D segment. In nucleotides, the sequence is TGTGCCATCAGATATACAGTGGGGAGAGCTGAAGCTTTCTTT. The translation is CAIRYTVGRAEAFF.